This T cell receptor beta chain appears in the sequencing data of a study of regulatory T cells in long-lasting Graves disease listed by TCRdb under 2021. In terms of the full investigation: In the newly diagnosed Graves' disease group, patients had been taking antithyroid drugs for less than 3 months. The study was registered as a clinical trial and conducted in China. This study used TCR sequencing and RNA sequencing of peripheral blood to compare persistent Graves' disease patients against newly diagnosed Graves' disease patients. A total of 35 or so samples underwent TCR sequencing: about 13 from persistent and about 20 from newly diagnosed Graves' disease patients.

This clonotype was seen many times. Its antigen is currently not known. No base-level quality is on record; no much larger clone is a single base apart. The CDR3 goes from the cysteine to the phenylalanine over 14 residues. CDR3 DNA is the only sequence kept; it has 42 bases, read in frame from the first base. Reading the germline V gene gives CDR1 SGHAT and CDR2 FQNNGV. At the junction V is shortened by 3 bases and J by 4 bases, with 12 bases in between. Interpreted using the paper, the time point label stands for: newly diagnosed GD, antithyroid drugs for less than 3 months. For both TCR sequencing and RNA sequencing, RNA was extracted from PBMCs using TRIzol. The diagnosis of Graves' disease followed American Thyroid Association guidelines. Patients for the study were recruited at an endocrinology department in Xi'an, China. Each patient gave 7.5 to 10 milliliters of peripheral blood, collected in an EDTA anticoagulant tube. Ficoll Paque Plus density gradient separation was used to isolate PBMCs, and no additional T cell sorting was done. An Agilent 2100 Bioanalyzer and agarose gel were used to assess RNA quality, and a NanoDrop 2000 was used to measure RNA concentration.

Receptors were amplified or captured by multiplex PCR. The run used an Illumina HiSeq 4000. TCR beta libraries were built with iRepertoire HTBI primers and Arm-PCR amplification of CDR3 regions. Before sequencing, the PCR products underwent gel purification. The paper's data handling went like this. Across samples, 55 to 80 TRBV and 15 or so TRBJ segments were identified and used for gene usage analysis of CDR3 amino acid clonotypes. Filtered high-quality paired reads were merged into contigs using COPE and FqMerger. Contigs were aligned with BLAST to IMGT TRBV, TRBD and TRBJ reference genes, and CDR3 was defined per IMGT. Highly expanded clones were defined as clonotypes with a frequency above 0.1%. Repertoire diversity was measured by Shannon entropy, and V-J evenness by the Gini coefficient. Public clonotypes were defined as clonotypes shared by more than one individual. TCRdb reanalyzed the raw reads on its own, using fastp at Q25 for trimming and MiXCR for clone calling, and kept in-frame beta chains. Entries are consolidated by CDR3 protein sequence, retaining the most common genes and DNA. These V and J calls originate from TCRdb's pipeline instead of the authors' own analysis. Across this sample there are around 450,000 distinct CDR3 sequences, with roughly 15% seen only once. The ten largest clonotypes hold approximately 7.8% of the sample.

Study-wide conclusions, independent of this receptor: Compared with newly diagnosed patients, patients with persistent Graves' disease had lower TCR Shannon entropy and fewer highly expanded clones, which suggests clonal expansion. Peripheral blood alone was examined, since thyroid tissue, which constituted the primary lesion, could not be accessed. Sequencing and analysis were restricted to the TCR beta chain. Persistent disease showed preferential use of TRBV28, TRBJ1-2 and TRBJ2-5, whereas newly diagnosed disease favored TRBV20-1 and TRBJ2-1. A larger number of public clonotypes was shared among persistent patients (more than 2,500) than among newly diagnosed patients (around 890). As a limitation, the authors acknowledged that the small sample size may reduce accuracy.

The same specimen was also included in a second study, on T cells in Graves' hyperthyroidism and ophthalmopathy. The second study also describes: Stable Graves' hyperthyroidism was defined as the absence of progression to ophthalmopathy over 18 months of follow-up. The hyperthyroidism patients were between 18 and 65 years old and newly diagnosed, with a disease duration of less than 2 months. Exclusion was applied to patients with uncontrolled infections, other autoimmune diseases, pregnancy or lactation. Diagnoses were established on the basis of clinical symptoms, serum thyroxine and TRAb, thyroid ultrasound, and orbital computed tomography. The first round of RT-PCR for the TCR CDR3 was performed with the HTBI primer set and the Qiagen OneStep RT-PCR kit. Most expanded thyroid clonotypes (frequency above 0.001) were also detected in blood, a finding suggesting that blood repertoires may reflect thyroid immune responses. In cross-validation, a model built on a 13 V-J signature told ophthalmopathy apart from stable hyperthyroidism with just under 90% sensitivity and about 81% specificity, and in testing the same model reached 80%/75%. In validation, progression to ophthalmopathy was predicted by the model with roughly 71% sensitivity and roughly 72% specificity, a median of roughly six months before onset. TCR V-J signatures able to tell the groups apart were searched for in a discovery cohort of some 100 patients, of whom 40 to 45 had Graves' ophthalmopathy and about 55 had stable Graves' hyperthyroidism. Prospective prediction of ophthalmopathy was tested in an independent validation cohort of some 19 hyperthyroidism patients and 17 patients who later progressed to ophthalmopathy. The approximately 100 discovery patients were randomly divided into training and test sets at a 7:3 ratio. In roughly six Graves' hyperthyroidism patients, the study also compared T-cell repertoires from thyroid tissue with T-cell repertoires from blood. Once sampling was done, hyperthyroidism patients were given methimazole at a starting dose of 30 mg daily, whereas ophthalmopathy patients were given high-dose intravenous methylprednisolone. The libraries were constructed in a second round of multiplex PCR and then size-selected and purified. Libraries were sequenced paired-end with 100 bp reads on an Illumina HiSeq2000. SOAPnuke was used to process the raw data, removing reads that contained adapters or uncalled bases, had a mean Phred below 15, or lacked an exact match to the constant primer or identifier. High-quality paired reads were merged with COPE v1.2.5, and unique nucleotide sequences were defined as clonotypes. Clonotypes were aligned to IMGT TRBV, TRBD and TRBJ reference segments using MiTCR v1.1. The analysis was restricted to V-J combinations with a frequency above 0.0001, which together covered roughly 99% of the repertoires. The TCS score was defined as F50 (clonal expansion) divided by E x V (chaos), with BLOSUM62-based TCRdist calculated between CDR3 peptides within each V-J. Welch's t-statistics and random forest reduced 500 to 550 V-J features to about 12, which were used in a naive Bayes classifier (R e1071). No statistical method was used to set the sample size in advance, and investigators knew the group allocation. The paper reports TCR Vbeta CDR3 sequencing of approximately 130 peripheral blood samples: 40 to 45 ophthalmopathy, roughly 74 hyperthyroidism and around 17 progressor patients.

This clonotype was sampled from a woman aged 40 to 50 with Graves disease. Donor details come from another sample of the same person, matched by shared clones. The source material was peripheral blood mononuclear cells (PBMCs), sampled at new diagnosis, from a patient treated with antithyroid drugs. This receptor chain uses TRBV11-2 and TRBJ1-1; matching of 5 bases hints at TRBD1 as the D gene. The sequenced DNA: TGTGCCAGCAGCTTGGGGGGTTTTAGCACTGAAGCTTTCTTT. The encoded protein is CASSLGGFSTEAFF.